This entry lists 22 T cell receptor beta chains sequenced from one sample in a study of T cell clones after liver transplantation. Only in-frame clones appear in the TCRdb table, and some are missing; sequencing was by immunoSEQ multiplex PCR. The sample has roughly 100,000 clones, 82% seen once. The sample consisted of CD4+ T cells from blood, taken before liver transplant. These receptors all come from a human donor who received a liver transplant.

This chain links TRBV6-6 with TRBJ2-6, with D uncertain. V dropped 2 bases and J dropped 2 bases, with 7 bases sitting between them. Germline CDR1 MNHNY, CDR2 SVGAGI (reference sequence). This CDR3 is 15 amino acids long. The CDR3 DNA reads as TGTGCCAGCAGTTACGAAGGGCCTGGGGCCAACGTCCTGACTTTC. It specifies CASSYEGPGANVLTF.

The chain couples TRBV7-6 to TRBJ1-4, with D maybe TRBD1 (5 bases). The CDR3 spans 15 residues. Trimming left V 6 bases short and J 6 bases short, with 17 bases between. CDR1 and CDR2 from the germline V gene are SGHVS and FNYEAQ. Written as DNA, the CDR3 is TGTGCCAGCAGTTCCGTAGCGGGAGGGGATGAAAAACTGTTTTTT. As protein: CASSSVAGGDEKLFF.

The table lists this clone with a few counts. The chain uses TRBV5-1 and TRBJ1-1; D unresolved. CDR1 is SGHRS and CDR2 is YFSETQ in the germline V gene. CDR3 size: 13 residues. Trimming left V 4 bases short and J 1 base short, with 8 bases between. The CDR3 loop is CASSEGKNTEAFF. CDR3 nucleotide sequence: TGCGCCAGCAGCGAGGGTAAGAACACTGAAGCTTTCTTT. The full variable domain, its missing parts supplied by reference TRBV5-1 and TRBJ1-1, is KAGVTQTPRYLIKTRGQQVTLSCSPISGHRSVSWYQQTPGQGLQFLFEYFSETQRNKGNFPGRFSGRQFSNSRSEMNVSTLELGDSALYLCASSEGKNTEAFFGQGTRLTVV.

The V gene is TRBV27, the J gene TRBJ2-1; D gene uncertain. Trimming cost V 5 bases and J 0 bases, with 11 bases left between them. The CDR3 has 15 amino acids. Germline V lookup: CDR1 MNHEY, CDR2 SMNVEV (reference sequence). CDR3 residues: CASSPTASSYNEQFF. The CDR3 DNA sequence: TGTGCCAGCAGTCCAACGGCCAGCTCCTACAATGAGCAGTTCTTC.

This clone was counted once. The rearrangement joins TRBV19 to TRBJ2-1, with D perhaps assigned TRBD1 or TRBD2 (5 bases each). Germline V gene data show CDR1 as LNHDA and CDR2 as SQIVND (reference sequence). The CDR3 is 15 residues long. The germline V and J ends were trimmed by 5 bases and 6 bases, with 17 bases remaining between them. CDR3 protein: CASSSARGRFNEQFF. The CDR3 DNA is TGTGCCAGTAGTTCTGCCCGGGGACGGTTCAATGAGCAGTTCTTC.

This chain connects TRBV6-5 to TRBJ2-7; weak D call: TRBD1 (5 bases). This CDR3 comprises 12 residues. The germline V gene encodes CDR1 MNHEY and CDR2 SVGAGI. V lost 6 bases and J 4 bases, leaving 10 bases between the germline ends. The CDR3, as DNA: TGTGCCAGCAGCAAGACAGAGTACGAGCAGTACTTC. This sequence encodes CASSKTEYEQYF.

The genes are TRBV7-9 and TRBJ2-1; D remains unclear. This CDR3 is built from 16 residues. The V end lost 5 bases, the J end lost 8 bases, and 22 bases lay between the germline ends. The germline V gene has CDR1 SEHNR and CDR2 FQNEAQ (reference sequence). The CDR3 loop is CASSRAPRALWYEQFF. The CDR3 DNA reads as TGTGCCAGCAGCCGTGCCCCTAGGGCCCTTTGGTATGAGCAGTTCTTC.

CDR3: CASHGSYTGELFF. CDR3 coding DNA: TGTGCCAGCCATGGGAGTTACACCGGGGAGCTGTTTTTT. V is TRBV6-5 and J is TRBJ2-2, with D possibly TRBD2 on 5 matching bases. The germline V and J ends were trimmed by 8 bases and 3 bases, with 10 bases remaining between them. This CDR3 comprises 13 residues. Per the germline V gene, CDR1 is MNHEY and CDR2 is SVGAGI.

This rearrangement joins TRBV15 to TRBJ1-5; tentatively, D is TRBD1 (5 bases). V dropped 1 base and J dropped 9 bases, with 7 bases sitting between them. This CDR3 spans 12 amino acids. Germline loops: CDR1 LNHNV, CDR2 YYDKDF (reference sequence). CDR3 amino acids: CATSRADTPQHF. DNA for the CDR3: TGTGCCACCAGCAGAGCGGACACGCCCCAGCATTTT.

The V call is TRBV15, the J call TRBJ1-2; 8 bases align to TRBD1. CDR1 LNHNV and CDR2 YYDKDF come from the germline V gene (reference sequence). The CDR3 is made up of 17 amino acids. J was trimmed by 6 bases and V by 4 bases; bases with no gene match: 16. CDR3 coding DNA: TGTGCCACCAGCACGGAAAGTGACAGGGGCGCGTATAATGGCTACACCTTC. This gives the protein CATSTESDRGAYNGYTF.

This chain links TRBV29-1 with TRBJ1-3; tentative D call: TRBD1 (5 bases). This CDR3 is 12 amino acids long. Trimming left V 4 bases short and J 1 base short, with 5 bases between. Germline-derived CDR1 and CDR2 are SQVTM and ANQGSEA. DNA for the CDR3: TGCAGCGTTGCAGGGTCTGGAAACACCATATATTTT. It codes for CSVAGSGNTIYF.

V and J are TRBV2 and TRBJ1-1; D unclear. Germline V gives CDR1 SNHLY, CDR2 FYNNEI. The CDR3 length is 13 residues. The V end was cut by 4 bases, the J end by 4 bases, with 10 bases between. The CDR3 DNA reads as TGTGCCAGCAGTGTGTCTCAGGCCACTGAAGCTTTCTTT. It yields the protein CASSVSQATEAFF.

This chain connects TRBV5-8 to TRBJ1-5; 10 bases align to TRBD1. Germline V gives CDR1 SGHTS, CDR2 YDEGEE. The J segment lost 7 bases and the V segment lost 4 bases, leaving 14 bases of the junction unmatched. The CDR3 consists of 17 residues. The CDR3 DNA reads TGTGCCAGCAGCCTGCAACGACAGGGGGCGGTGGAACAGCCCCAGCATTTT. This gives the protein CASSLQRQGAVEQPQHF.

V and J are TRBV5-1 and TRBJ2-1, with 11 bases aligning to TRBD2. The V segment lost 4 bases and the J segment 6 bases; nucleotides outside the gene matches: 6. The CDR3 sequence is 15 residues long. Germline lookup yields CDR1 SGHRS and CDR2 YFSETQ. The CDR3 loop reads CASSPIAGGPNEQFF. CDR3 coding DNA: TGCGCCAGCAGCCCTATAGCGGGAGGGCCCAATGAGCAGTTCTTC.

The chain recombines TRBV4-1 with TRBJ1-3, with D perhaps TRBD1 (5 bases). V was cut by 4 bases and J by 0 bases, with 22 bases left in between. CDR3 size: 19 residues. Looked up from germline, CDR1 is MGHRA and CDR2 is YSYEKL. As DNA, the CDR3 is TGCGCCAGCAGCCTCTTCGTTGGGGCCCCCCAATCCTCTGGAAACACCATATATTTT. Protein: CASSLFVGAPQSSGNTIYF.

V usage is TRBV5-1 and J usage is TRBJ1-4; no firm D call. V was shortened by 2 bases and J by 6 bases, with 14 bases between the two germline ends. Per germline, CDR1 SGHRS and CDR2 YFSETQ. CDR3 size: 15 residues. The CDR3 region has the DNA TGCGCCAGCAGCTTTGGGCCCCGCGCGGATGAAAAACTGTTTTTT. This gives the protein CASSFGPRADEKLFF.

This clone was observed a handful of times. The gene calls are TRBV14 and TRBJ2-5; 7 bases map to TRBD2. The CDR3 covers 17 residues. V shed 1 base, J shed 1 base, and the junction held 9 bases outside the gene matches. Germline assignment: CDR1 SGHDN and CDR2 FVKESK. This chain's CDR3 is CASSQGTRAHSQETQYF. CDR3 coding DNA: TGTGCCAGCAGCCAAGGGACTAGGGCCCACTCCCAAGAGACCCAGTACTTC.

V usage is TRBV7-9 and J usage is TRBJ2-2; the D is unclear. Per the germline V gene, CDR1 is SEHNR and CDR2 is FQNEAQ (reference sequence). Trimming stripped 10 bases from V and 6 bases from J, with 9 bases between. CDR3 size: 11 residues. DNA of the CDR3: TGTGCCACCGAGACGGCCGGGGAGCTGTTTTTT. The encoded protein is CATETAGELFF. Using reference TRBV7-9 and TRBJ2-2 for the parts outside the CDR3, the full variable domain is DTGVSQNPRHKITKRGQNVTFRCDPISEHNRLYWYRQTLGQGPEFLTYFQNEAQLEKSRLLSDRFSAERPKGSFSTLEIQRTEQGDSAMYLCATETAGELFFGEGSRLTVL.

The V call is TRBV10-3, the J call TRBJ2-7; 11 bases agree with TRBD2. Looked up from germline, CDR1 is ENHRY and CDR2 is SYGVKD. The CDR3 extends over 15 amino acids. The V and J ends lost 7 bases and 2 bases, in that order; junction bases with no gene match: 7. The CDR3 here is CAIKPGLAVAYEQYF. The CDR3 DNA reads TGTGCCATCAAACCGGGACTAGCGGTGGCCTACGAGCAGTACTTC.

This clone was seen a few times. The chain joins TRBV9 to TRBJ2-1; the match to TRBD2 covers 8 bases. This CDR3 spans 17 amino acids. Per germline, CDR1 SGDLS and CDR2 YYNGEE. Trimming at V came to 3 bases and at J to 7 bases, leaving 15 bases not matched to a gene. CDR3 sequence: CASSAGGFGGGRNEQFF. The CDR3 bases are TGTGCCAGCAGCGCCGGTGGGTTTGGCGGGGGGAGGAATGAGCAGTTCTTC. The variable domain in full, completed from reference TRBV9 and TRBJ2-1, reads DSGVTQTPKHLITATGQRVTLRCSPRSGDLSVYWYQQSLDQGLQFLIQYYNGEERAKGNILERFSAQQFPDLHSELNLSSLELGDSALYFCASSAGGFGGGRNEQFFGPGTRLTVL.

This chain connects TRBV5-6 to TRBJ1-2; D remains ambiguous. With 4 bases removed from V and 2 bases from J, the gap between germline ends came to 9 bases. This CDR3 is 13 amino acids long. Germline V gene data show CDR1 as SGHDT and CDR2 as YYEEEE. Here the CDR3 reads CASSLDGNYGYTF. Here the CDR3 DNA reads TGTGCCAGCAGCCTGGACGGAAACTATGGCTACACCTTC.

This chain links TRBV7-8 with TRBJ1-1, with unresolved D. Trimming stripped 5 bases from V and 2 bases from J, with 9 bases between. The CDR3 loop spans 13 amino acids. The germline V gene encodes CDR1 SGHVS and CDR2 FQNEAQ. The CDR3 nucleotides are TGTGCCAGCAGCCTCCAGACCAACACTGAAGCTTTCTTT. Translated, it gives CASSLQTNTEAFF.